Listed below are T cell receptor beta chains from one sample, sequenced in a study of regulatory T cells in long-lasting Graves disease. TCRdb used MiXCR to reprocess the multiplex PCR reads, holding one entry per CDR3 protein. In the table there are about 320,000 distinct CDR3 sequences, over 15% of which are singletons. This specimen consisted of peripheral blood mononuclear cells (PBMCs), obtained at new diagnosis, from a patient treated with antithyroid drugs. Receptor source: a female donor with Graves disease. The CDR3 runs from the conserved cysteine through the conserved F or W. The D gene is left open where the match is weak. Clone size is shown for a subset of rows, as once, few, many or a class of expanded clone.

v_call	j_call	clone_size	d_call	cdr3_nt	cdr3_aa
TRBV5-1	TRBJ1-2	many	TRBD1	TGCGCCAGCAGCTTGGATGGACAGGCAAACTATGGCTACACCTTC	CASSLDGQANYGYTF
TRBV6-1	TRBJ2-5	few	-	TGTGCCAGCCCCTTATTGGGCCCCACAGAGACCCAGTACTTC	CASPLLGPTETQYF
TRBV27	TRBJ1-6	-	TRBD1	TGTGCCAGCAGTTTAGGGGACAGTAATTCACCCCTCCACTTT	CASSLGDSNSPLHF
TRBV15	TRBJ2-7	many	-	TGTGCCACCAGCACCCTGGGACGTCCGGGAGAGCAGTACTTC	CATSTLGRPGEQYF
TRBV7-2	TRBJ2-7	few	-	TGTGCCAGCAGCTTGTGGCCGGGAAGCTCCTACGAGCAGTACTTC	CASSLWPGSSYEQYF
TRBV19	TRBJ2-3	few	-	TGTGCCAGTAGTATGGGTGATCCAGATACGCAGTATTTT	CASSMGDPDTQYF
TRBV5-1	TRBJ2-5	-	-	TGCGCCAGCAGCGGCTCCGAGACCCAGTACTTC	CASSGSETQYF
TRBV6-2/TRBV6-3	TRBJ1-5	few	-	TGTACCAGCAGTTACGTCGGCTCGGGGAATCAGCCCCAGCATTTT	CTSSYVGSGNQPQHF
TRBV29-1	TRBJ2-2	many	-	TGCAGCGTTGCCTTCAGGGAAAACACCGGGGAGCTGTTTTTT	CSVAFRENTGELFF
TRBV13	TRBJ2-3	-	TRBD1	TGTGCCAGCAGCTCACCGGGACAGGGAGGTACAGATACGCAGTATTTT	CASSSPGQGGTDTQYF
TRBV20-1	TRBJ2-7	many	TRBD2	TGCAGTGCTACCCGGGACTACCCTCCCTACGAGCAGTACTTC	CSATRDYPPYEQYF
TRBV18	TRBJ2-7	many	-	TGTGCCAGCTCACCAACCGCTGGGGAGCAGTACTTC	CASSPTAGEQYF
TRBV11-3	TRBJ2-3	few	-	TGTGCCAGCGGATTAGCGGACAACACAGATACGCAGTATTTT	CASGLADNTDTQYF
TRBV14	TRBJ2-5	few	-	TGTGCCAGCAGCCATCGAAACGGAGAGACCCAGTACTTC	CASSHRNGETQYF
TRBV19	TRBJ2-5	many	TRBD2	TGTGCCAGTAGTTTCCCTACGGGGGGAGAGGAGACCCAGTACTTC	CASSFPTGGEETQYF
TRBV14	TRBJ2-3	many	-	TGTGCCAGCAGCCAAGATTGGGGCAGGGCCACAGATACGCAGTATTTT	CASSQDWGRATDTQYF
TRBV28	TRBJ1-5	many	-	TGTGCCAGCAGTTTTACAGGAAGGAGGAATCAGCCCCAGCATTTT	CASSFTGRRNQPQHF
TRBV12-3/TRBV12-4	TRBJ2-2	many	TRBD2	TGTGCCAGCAGAGGGCTAGCGGGAAGTAGCACCGGGGAGCTGTTTTTT	CASRGLAGSSTGELFF
TRBV7-2	TRBJ2-7	many	TRBD2	TGTGCCAGCAGCTTAGAGCGGGGCGGGTACGAGCAGTACTTC	CASSLERGGYEQYF
TRBV13	TRBJ2-1	many	-	TGTGCCAGCAGCTTAGAGCCGGCTCAGGGGGGGCACACCAGCCAGCACTTC	CASSLEPAQGGHTSQHF
TRBV5-4	TRBJ2-3	-	TRBD2	TGTGCCAGCAAGTCAGGGGGAGCGGGAGGTTCTAAGGCAGATACGCAGTATTTT	CASKSGGAGGSKADTQYF
TRBV12-3/TRBV12-4	TRBJ2-7	many	-	TGTGCCAGCAGTTCAGGGTCCTACGAGCAGTACTTC	CASSSGSYEQYF
TRBV19	TRBJ2-7	many	-	TGTGCCAGTAGTGCCGACGCCTACGAGCAGTACTTC	CASSADAYEQYF
TRBV19	TRBJ2-3	many	TRBD2	TGTGCCAGTACCTTCGCGACTAGCGGGTTCAATACGCAGTATTTT	CASTFATSGFNTQYF
TRBV7-9	TRBJ1-5	-	-	TGTGCCAGCAGCTTAATGCCAGCTCGGAATCAGCCCCAGCATTTT	CASSLMPARNQPQHF
TRBV20-1	TRBJ1-5	many	TRBD1	TGCAGTGCTAGAGACCCCGGACAGGGGGCAGGTCAGCCCCAGCATTTT	CSARDPGQGAGQPQHF
TRBV4-2	TRBJ1-1	few	TRBD1	TGTGCCAGCAGCCAATACAACAGGGGGTCCCTGAACACTGAAGCTTTCTTT	CASSQYNRGSLNTEAFF
TRBV27	TRBJ1-1	many	TRBD1	TGTGCCAGCAGTTTAAGGGGACAGCTAAAAGAGGGGGACACTGAAGCTTTCTTT	CASSLRGQLKEGDTEAFF
TRBV3-1	TRBJ2-7	-	-	TGTGCCAGCAGCCAAGGCGCAGGGTCCTACGAGCAGTACTTC	CASSQGAGSYEQYF